A single sample gave rise to the 20 T cell receptor beta chains below, sequenced in a study of shared clonotypes between healthy human individuals (dated by TCRdb to 2020 to 2021). The library was built by means of the immunoSEQ multiplex PCR assay. TCRdb holds this immuneACCESS table with in-frame rearrangements only. Some clones are missing; in checked studies, unresolved V genes explain under half, and the rest has no known cause. In this sample the table shows over 800,000 clones, 80% to 95% of which occur a single time. The ten largest clones take up less than 25% of the sample. CD8 naive samples were CD45RO-negative cells positively selected for CCR7, giving a CD45RA+CCR7+ population that excluded TemRA cells. Sequencing input: naive CD8+ T cells sorted from blood. The sample's cell subset or site, from its label and the paper: CD45RA+CCR7+. The receptors derive from a man aged 25 to 40 in good health.

The CDR3 DNA reads as TGTGCCAGCAGCGACAGACTAGCGAACTCCTACAATGAGCAGTTCTTC. The encoded protein is CASSDRLANSYNEQFF. The V call is TRBV11-3, the J call TRBJ2-1, with 8 positions matching TRBD2. J was trimmed by 0 bases and V by 5 bases; bases with no gene match: 6. The CDR3 covers 16 residues. The germline V gene has CDR1 SGHNT and CDR2 YENEEA.

The V gene is TRBV6-1, the J gene TRBJ2-3; D might be TRBD2 (5 bases). This CDR3 contains 13 residues. The V gene lost 7 bases and the J gene lost 0 bases, with 8 bases spanning the gap. Germline CDR1 reads MNHNS; CDR2 reads SASEGT. This chain's CDR3 is CASKKRSTDTQYF. In nucleotides, the CDR3 is TGTGCCAGCAAAAAGCGGAGCACAGATACGCAGTATTTT.

The chain links TRBV27 to TRBJ2-1; a possible D gene is TRBD1 (5 bases). CDR1 and CDR2 (germline): MNHEY, SMNVEV (reference sequence). The CDR3 consists of 14 residues. Trimming shortened V by 11 bases and J by 0 bases, and 14 bases separated the two germline ends. Here the CDR3 DNA reads TGTGCCTCCAAGGGGCTGAGCTCCTACAATGAGCAGTTCTTC. It encodes CASKGLSSYNEQFF.

The CDR3, as DNA: TGTGCCAGCAACCGTTCCCCCCTCAGCACAGATACGCAGTATTTT. This codes for CASNRSPLSTDTQYF. The chain is built from TRBV6-1 and TRBJ2-3, with D unresolved. The CDR3 is made up of 15 amino acids. V was shortened by 7 bases and J by 0 bases, with 14 bases between the two germline ends. Per the germline V gene, CDR1 is MNHNS and CDR2 is SASEGT.

The rearrangement joins TRBV5-1 to TRBJ1-1, with 7 bases identical to TRBD1. The CDR3 contains 17 residues. Unmatched junction bases numbered 12, after V lost 4 bases and J lost 0 bases. The germline gives CDR1 SGHRS, CDR2 YFSETQ. The DNA for the CDR3 is TGCGCCAGCAGCCCGAATTACCCGACAGGGTTGAACACTGAAGCTTTCTTT. It specifies CASSPNYPTGLNTEAFF.

This chain links TRBV2 with TRBJ1-1; weak D call: TRBD1 (5 bases). The CDR3 consists of 14 residues. Deletions cut 1 base from V and 6 bases from J, with 12 bases between. CDR1 and CDR2 (germline): SNHLY, FYNNEI. The CDR3 DNA is TGTGCCAGCAGTGAAGGGAGAGGGGTTTCTGAAGCTTTCTTT. Translated: CASSEGRGVSEAFF.

This clone has a single count. The chain joins TRBV7-6 to TRBJ2-3; 9 positions match TRBD2. Germline V lookup: CDR1 SGHVS, CDR2 FNYEAQ. V shed 2 bases, J shed 5 bases, and the junction held 14 bases outside the gene matches. The CDR3 loop spans 18 amino acids. CDR3 DNA: TGTGCCAGCAGCTTACAAGCTCGTAGCGGGAGTGGTTTAGATACGCAGTATTTT. The encoded protein is CASSLQARSGSGLDTQYF.

The V gene is TRBV10-3, the J gene TRBJ2-2; 8 bases match TRBD2. The ends lost 3 bases at V and 5 bases at J; junction bases unmatched: 5. The CDR3 is made up of 15 amino acids. Germline V gives CDR1 ENHRY, CDR2 SYGVKD. The CDR3 DNA reads TGTGCCATCAGTGATAGCGGGATTTTTACCGGGGAGCTGTTTTTT. Its protein is CAISDSGIFTGELFF.

The gene calls are TRBV7-9 and TRBJ2-1, with 7 bases fitting TRBD2. Germline lookup yields CDR1 SEHNR and CDR2 FQNEAQ (reference sequence). The CDR3 length is 16 residues. Unmatched junction bases numbered 15, after V lost 4 bases and J lost 9 bases. Written as DNA, the CDR3 is TGTGCCAGCAGCTCCCTGGGACGGGGAGGGCCCGGTGAGCAGTTCTTC. Translating it yields CASSSLGRGGPGEQFF. The variable domain in full, completed from reference TRBV7-9 and TRBJ2-1, reads DTGVSQNPRHKITKRGQNVTFRCDPISEHNRLYWYRQTLGQGPEFLTYFQNEAQLEKSRLLSDRFSAERPKGSFSTLEIQRTEQGDSAMYLCASSSLGRGGPGEQFFGPGTRLTVL.

This clone was counted a few times. The rearrangement links TRBV5-6 to TRBJ1-5, with D hard to call. Germline loops: CDR1 SGHDT, CDR2 YYEEEE. The CDR3 consists of 14 residues. Trimming shortened V by 8 bases and J by 0 bases, and 12 bases separated the two germline ends. The CDR3 protein is CASTNAYSNQPQHF. CDR3 DNA: TGTGCCAGTACGAACGCCTATAGCAATCAGCCCCAGCATTTT.

This chain links TRBV7-9 with TRBJ2-2, with 8 positions matching TRBD1. CDR3 size: 17 residues. Trimming cost V 3 bases and J 3 bases; bases outside gene matches: 9. Germline values: CDR1 SEHNR, CDR2 FQNEAQ (reference sequence). DNA of the CDR3: TGTGCCAGCAGCTTCCCAGCCCGGGACAGGTACACCGGGGAGCTGTTTTTT. Protein product: CASSFPARDRYTGELFF.

The rearrangement joins TRBV14 to TRBJ1-2; D is possibly TRBD1 (5 bases). Germline V gene data show CDR1 as SGHDN and CDR2 as FVKESK. V was clipped by 3 bases and J by 5 bases, with 13 bases between them. CDR3 length equals 14 residues. In nucleotides, the CDR3 is TGTGCCAGCAGCCACGGGGCAGGCAGTTATGGCTACACCTTC. As protein: CASSHGAGSYGYTF.

This rearrangement joins TRBV27 to TRBJ2-7, with D perhaps TRBD2 (6 bases). The germline V and J ends were trimmed by 6 bases and 3 bases, with 12 bases remaining between them. This CDR3 contains 13 residues. The germline V gene encodes CDR1 MNHEY and CDR2 SMNVEV (reference sequence). CDR3 DNA sequence: TGTGCCAGCAGACAAACGGGAGTCTACGAGCAGTACTTC. Encoded protein: CASRQTGVYEQYF.

The rearrangement joins TRBV7-8 to TRBJ2-7; D is undetermined. V was trimmed by 1 base and J by 2 bases, leaving 12 bases between them. The CDR3 is 15 amino acids. Germline V gene data show CDR1 as SGHVS and CDR2 as FQNEAQ. The CDR3 loop is CASSLGVSTTYEQYF. In nucleotides, the CDR3 is TGTGCCAGCAGCTTAGGGGTCTCTACTACCTACGAGCAGTACTTC.

This clone has just one count. The chain joins TRBV5-5 to TRBJ2-7, with 12 bases aligning to TRBD2. The CDR3 spans 17 residues. CDR1 SGHKS and CDR2 YYEKEE come from the germline V gene (reference sequence). J gave up 2 bases and V 0 bases, and 6 bases lay outside the gene matches. CDR3 DNA: TGTGCCAGCAGCTTGGGGGAAAGACTAGCGGGGGCCTACGAGCAGTACTTC. It specifies CASSLGERLAGAYEQYF.

The chain employs TRBV4-1 and TRBJ2-1; 9 bases fit TRBD2. Germline loops: CDR1 MGHRA, CDR2 YSYEKL. This CDR3 region has 17 residues. J gave up 5 bases and V 5 bases, and 13 bases lay outside the gene matches. This chain's CDR3 is CASSFPKASGVDNEQFF. In DNA, the CDR3 is TGCGCCAGCAGCTTTCCCAAGGCTAGCGGGGTTGACAATGAGCAGTTCTTC.

V gene TRBV7-9 combines with J gene TRBJ1-3, with D tentatively TRBD1 (5 bases). Germline loops: CDR1 SEHNR, CDR2 FQNEAQ (reference sequence). CDR3 length: 17 amino acids. Trimming pared 6 bases from V and 0 bases from J, leaving 18 bases between. The CDR3 DNA reads TGTGCCAGCAGGCAAAGTACCAGGGCGAGCTCTGGAAACACCATATATTTT. Its translation is CASRQSTRASSGNTIYF.

A single count supports this clone. The chain is built from TRBV11-2 and TRBJ2-7; TRBD2 might be the D (5 bases). Trimming took off 2 bases at V and 3 bases at J, with 11 bases between the two ends. The CDR3 sequence is 14 residues long. Germline V gene sequence: CDR1 SGHAT, CDR2 FQNNGV. The CDR3 spells CASSLSVGDYEQYF. As DNA, the CDR3 is TGTGCCAGCAGCTTAAGTGTCGGGGACTACGAGCAGTACTTC.

The chain couples TRBV4-2 to TRBJ2-1, with TRBD2 as a possible D gene (6 bases). This CDR3 has 16 amino acids. Germline assignment: CDR1 LGHNA and CDR2 YNFKEQ. Trimming took off 0 bases at V and 1 base at J, with 10 bases between the two ends. The CDR3 nucleotides are TGTGCCAGCAGCCAAGATCCCCGGGGGTCCTACAATGAGCAGTTCTTC. The encoded protein is CASSQDPRGSYNEQFF.

The CDR3 DNA reads TGTGCCAGCAGAGGTGACAGCTACGAGCAGTACTTC. Its translation is CASRGDSYEQYF. The rearrangement uses TRBV2 and TRBJ2-7; TRBD1 might be the D (5 bases). The CDR3 has 12 residues. V was trimmed by 6 bases and J by 3 bases, leaving 9 bases between them. The germline gives CDR1 SNHLY, CDR2 FYNNEI.